This T cell receptor (beta chain) was identified during a study of human T cells and chemical hapten exposure. Study as a whole: Patch tests delivered 0.01% DPC to the upper back and were evaluated at 6 days. Small volume differences among pooled libraries mainly caused per-sample TCR yield variation.

CDR3 length: 13 amino acids. After removal of 9 bases from V and 3 bases from J, the junction contained 4 bases not matched to a gene. Germline values: CDR1 SNHLY, CDR2 FYNNEI. Study-wide points: Correlating positively with patch test score were the PT1 expanded TCR counts.

For the library, individual cDNA molecules each received unique molecular identifiers. TCRdb re-called the RACE reads through MiXCR, storing one row per CDR3 protein. The table records tens of thousands of distinct CDR3 sequences, over 8.5% of them present only once. The sample's time point: patch test 1, 2 weeks after DPC sensitization. Regarding treatment: therapeutic diphenylcyclopropenone sensitization with weekly scalp DPC. This clonotype was observed a handful of times. Its antigen is undetermined. The TCR comes from a woman aged 45-60 years with alopecia areata. Some clones in this sample may be carry-over from other donors' samples. The chain links TRBV2 to TRBJ1-5; 8 bases align to TRBD1. This specimen was whole blood, taken in connection with sensitization to the hapten diphenylcyclopropenone (DPC). The CDR3 protein is CASDRGYNQPQHF. CDR3 DNA: TGTGCCAGTGACAGGGGATACAATCAGCCCCAGCATTTT. Full variable domain (remainder filled in from reference TRBV2 and TRBJ1-5): EPEVTQTPSHQVTQMGQEVILRCVPISNHLYFYWYRQILGQKVEFLVSFYNNEISEKSEIFDDQFSVERPDGSNFTLKIRSTKLEDSAMYFCASDRGYNQPQHFGDGTRLSIL.